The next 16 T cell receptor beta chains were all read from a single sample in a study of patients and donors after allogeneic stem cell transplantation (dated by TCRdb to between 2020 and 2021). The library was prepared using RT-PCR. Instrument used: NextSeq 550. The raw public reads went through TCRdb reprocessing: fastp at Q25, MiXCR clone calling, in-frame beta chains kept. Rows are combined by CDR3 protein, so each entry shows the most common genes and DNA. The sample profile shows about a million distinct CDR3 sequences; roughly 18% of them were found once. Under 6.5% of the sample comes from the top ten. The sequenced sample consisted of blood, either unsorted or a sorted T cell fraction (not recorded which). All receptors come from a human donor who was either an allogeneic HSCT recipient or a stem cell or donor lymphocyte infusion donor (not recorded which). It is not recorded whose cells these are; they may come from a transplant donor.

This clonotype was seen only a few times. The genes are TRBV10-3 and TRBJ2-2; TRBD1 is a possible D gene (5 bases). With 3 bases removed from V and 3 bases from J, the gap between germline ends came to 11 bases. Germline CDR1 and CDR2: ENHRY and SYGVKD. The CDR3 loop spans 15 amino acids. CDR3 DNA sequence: TGTGCCATCAGTGACCGAGACAGACACACCGGGGAGCTGTTTTTT. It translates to CAISDRDRHTGELFF.

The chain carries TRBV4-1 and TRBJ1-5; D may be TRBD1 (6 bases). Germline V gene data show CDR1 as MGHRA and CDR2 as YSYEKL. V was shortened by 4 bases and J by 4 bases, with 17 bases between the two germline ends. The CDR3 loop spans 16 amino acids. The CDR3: CASSLTAGTNNQPQHF. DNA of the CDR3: TGCGCCAGCAGCCTCACCGCCGGGACAAATAATCAGCCCCAGCATTTT.

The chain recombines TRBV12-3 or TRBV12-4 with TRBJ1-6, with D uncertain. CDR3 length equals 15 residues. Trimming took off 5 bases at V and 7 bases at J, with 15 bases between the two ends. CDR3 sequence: CASSPRHGSNSPLHF. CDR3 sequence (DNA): TGTGCCAGCAGTCCCCGACATGGGTCCAATTCACCCCTCCACTTT.

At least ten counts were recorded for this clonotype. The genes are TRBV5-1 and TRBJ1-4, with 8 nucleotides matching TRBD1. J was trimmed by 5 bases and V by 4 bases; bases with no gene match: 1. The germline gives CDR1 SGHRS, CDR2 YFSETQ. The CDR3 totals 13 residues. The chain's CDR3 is CASSRQGNEKLFF. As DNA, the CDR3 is TGCGCCAGCAGCCGACAGGGGAATGAAAAACTGTTTTTT. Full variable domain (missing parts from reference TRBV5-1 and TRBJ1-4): KAGVTQTPRYLIKTRGQQVTLSCSPISGHRSVSWYQQTPGQGLQFLFEYFSETQRNKGNFPGRFSGRQFSNSRSEMNVSTLELGDSALYLCASSRQGNEKLFFGSGTQLSVL.

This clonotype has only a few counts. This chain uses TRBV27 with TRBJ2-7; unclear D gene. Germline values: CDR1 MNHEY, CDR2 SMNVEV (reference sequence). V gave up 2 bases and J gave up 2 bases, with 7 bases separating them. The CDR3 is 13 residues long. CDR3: CASSLSLAYEQYF. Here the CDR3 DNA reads TGTGCCAGCAGTTTAAGTTTAGCCTACGAGCAGTACTTC.

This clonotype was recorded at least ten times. CDR3 bases: TGTGCCAGCAGCTTGTGGAAAGCGACAGATACGCAGTATTTT. It encodes CASSLWKATDTQYF. The rearrangement joins TRBV7-9 to TRBJ2-3; D is undetermined. V dropped 3 bases and J dropped 3 bases, with 10 bases sitting between them. CDR1 SEHNR and CDR2 FQNEAQ come from the germline V gene (reference sequence). This CDR3 contains 14 residues.

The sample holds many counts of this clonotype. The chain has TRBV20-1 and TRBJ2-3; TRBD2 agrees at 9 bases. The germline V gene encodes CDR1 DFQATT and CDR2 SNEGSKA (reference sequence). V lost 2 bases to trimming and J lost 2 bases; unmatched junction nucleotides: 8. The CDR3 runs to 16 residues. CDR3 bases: TGCAGTGCTAGATCCCAGAGCGGGAGGAACACAGATACGCAGTATTTT. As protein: CSARSQSGRNTDTQYF.

This chain's CDR3 is CASSTTSGRVLVSNEQFF. The CDR3 DNA reads TGTGCCAGCAGCACGACTAGCGGGAGAGTGTTAGTTTCCAATGAGCAGTTCTTC. The V gene is TRBV2, the J gene TRBJ2-1; 12 bases line up with TRBD2. Trimming at V came to 6 bases and at J to 6 bases, leaving 15 bases not matched to a gene. The CDR3 extends over 18 amino acids. Germline CDR1 reads SNHLY; CDR2 reads FYNNEI.

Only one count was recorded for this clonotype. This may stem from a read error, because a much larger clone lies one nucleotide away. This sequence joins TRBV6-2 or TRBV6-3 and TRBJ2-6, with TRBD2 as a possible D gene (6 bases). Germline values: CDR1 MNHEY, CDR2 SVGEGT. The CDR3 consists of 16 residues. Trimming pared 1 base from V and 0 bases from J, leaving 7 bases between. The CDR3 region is CASSYYGGSGANVLTF. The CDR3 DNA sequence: TGTGCCAGCAGTTACTACGGGGGCTCTGGGGCCAACGTCCTGACTTTC.

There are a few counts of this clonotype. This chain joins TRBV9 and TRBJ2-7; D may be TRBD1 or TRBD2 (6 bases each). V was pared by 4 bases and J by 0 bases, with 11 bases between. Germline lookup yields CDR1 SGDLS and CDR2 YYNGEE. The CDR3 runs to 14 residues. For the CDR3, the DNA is TGTGCCAGCAGCCCAGGGGACTTCTCCTACGAGCAGTACTTC. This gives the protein CASSPGDFSYEQYF.

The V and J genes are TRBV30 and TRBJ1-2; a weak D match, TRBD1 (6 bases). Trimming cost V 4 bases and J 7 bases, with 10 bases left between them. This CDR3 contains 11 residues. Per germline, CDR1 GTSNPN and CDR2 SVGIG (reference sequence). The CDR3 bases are TGTGCCTGGAACACGGGGGCTGGCTACACCTTC. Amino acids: CAWNTGAGYTF.

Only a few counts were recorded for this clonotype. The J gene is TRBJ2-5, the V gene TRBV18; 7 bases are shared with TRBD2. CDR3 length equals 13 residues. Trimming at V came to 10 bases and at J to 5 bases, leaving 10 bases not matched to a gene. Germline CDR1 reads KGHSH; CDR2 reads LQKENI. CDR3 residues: CATTRGSTETQYF. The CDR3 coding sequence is TGTGCCACCACCCGCGGGAGCACTGAGACCCAGTACTTC.

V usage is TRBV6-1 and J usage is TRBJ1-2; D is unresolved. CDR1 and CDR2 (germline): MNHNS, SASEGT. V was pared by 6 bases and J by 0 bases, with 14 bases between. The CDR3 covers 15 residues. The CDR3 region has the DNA TGTGCCAGCAGCCGAGGACCGAGATCTAACTATGGCTACACCTTC. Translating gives CASSRGPRSNYGYTF.

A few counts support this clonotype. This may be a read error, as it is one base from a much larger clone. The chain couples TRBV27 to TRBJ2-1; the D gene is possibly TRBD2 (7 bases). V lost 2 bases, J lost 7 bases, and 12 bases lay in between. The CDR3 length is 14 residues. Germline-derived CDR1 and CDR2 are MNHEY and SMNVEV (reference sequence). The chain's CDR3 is CASSLAGAQNEQFF. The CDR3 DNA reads TGTGCCAGCAGTTTAGCGGGGGCTCAGAATGAGCAGTTCTTC.

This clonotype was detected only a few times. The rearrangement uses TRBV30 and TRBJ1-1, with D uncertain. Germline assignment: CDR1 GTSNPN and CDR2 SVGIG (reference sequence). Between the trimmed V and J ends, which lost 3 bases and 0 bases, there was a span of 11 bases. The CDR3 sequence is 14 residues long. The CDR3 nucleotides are TGTGCCTGGAGGGTAGACTTCATGAACACTGAAGCTTTCTTT. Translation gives CAWRVDFMNTEAFF. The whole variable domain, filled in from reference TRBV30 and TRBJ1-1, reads SQTIHQWPATLVQPVGSPLSLECTVEGTSNPNLYWYRQAAGRGLQLLFYSVGIGQISSEVPQNLSASRPQDRQFILSSKKLLLSDSGFYLCAWRVDFMNTEAFFGQGTRLTVV.

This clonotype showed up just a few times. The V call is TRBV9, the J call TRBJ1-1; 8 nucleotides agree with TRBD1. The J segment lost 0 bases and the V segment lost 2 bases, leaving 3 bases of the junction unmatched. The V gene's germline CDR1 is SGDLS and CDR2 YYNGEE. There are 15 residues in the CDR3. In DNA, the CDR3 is TGTGCCAGCAGCGTCCGACAGGGGATGAACACTGAAGCTTTCTTT. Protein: CASSVRQGMNTEAFF.